The clone carrying this T cell receptor beta chain has only one observation. The antigen remains unidentified. The source of the sample is a study of vaccination effects on CD4 cells after COVID-19. Overall study results and limits: Both infection-induced and vaccine-induced clones contracted markedly at late post-vaccination timepoints. Convalescent patients were scarce in the study, and it lacked early post-infection timepoints.

Antigen-specific CD4+ T cells were expanded (with viral peptide pools) by the ViraFEST assay ahead of sequencing. Isolating CD4+ T cells followed 9 to 11 days of culture. Participants were vaccinated with two doses of either the BNT162b2 or mRNA-1273 vaccine. Nucleocapsid antibodies were negative in the vaccine recipients, who had never had SARS-CoV-2 infection. Days 3 and 7 were when half the medium was replaced with IL-2 medium. Only in-frame clones appear in the TCRdb table, and some are missing; sequencing was by immunoSEQ multiplex PCR. The profile shows about 32,000 clones, about 70% of them singletons. The source of this sequence is a human donor who received a COVID-19 vaccine. This sample comprised CD4+ T cells from PBMCs cultured with HCoV-229E spike peptides, obtained after COVID-19 vaccination.

The CDR3 DNA reads as TGTGCCAGCAGCACCCCGGGACTTAGCTATGGCTACACCTTC. Translating gives CASSTPGLSYGYTF. This chain joins TRBV21-1 and TRBJ1-2. TRBV21-1 is flagged as a pseudogene. This CDR3 contains 14 residues.